These 18 T cell receptor beta chains came from one sample sequenced in a study of T cell responses to AZD1222 COVID-19 vaccine (dated by TCRdb to 2020 to 2023). The protocol used for the library was the immunoSEQ multiplex PCR assay. TCRdb holds this immuneACCESS table with in-frame rearrangements only. Some clones are missing; in checked studies, unresolved V genes explain under half, and the rest has no known cause. Across this sample there are some 89,000 clones, with approximately 89% seen only once. The top ten clonotypes cover around 2% of the sample. The time point label for this specimen denotes: baseline before first vaccination. Specimen: peripheral blood, collected on day 0 of AZD1222 vaccination. Source of these receptors: an adult in good health.

A few counts support this clone. This sequence joins TRBV2 and TRBJ1-2, with D uncertain. The V end was cut by 6 bases, the J end by 8 bases, with 10 bases between. The germline V gene has CDR1 SNHLY and CDR2 FYNNEI. CDR3 length equals 11 residues. CDR3 loop: CASRLIRGYTF. DNA for the CDR3: TGTGCCAGCAGGCTCATAAGGGGCTACACCTTC.

The V call is TRBV12-5, the J call TRBJ2-7, with TRBD1 matching over 8 bases. This CDR3 comprises 13 residues. Germline V gene sequence: CDR1 LGHNT, CDR2 FRNRAP. Germline trimming cut 3 bases from V and 6 bases from J; bases unmatched to any gene: 4. DNA for the CDR3: TGTGCTAGTGGTTTCGGACAGGGCCGCGAGCAGTACTTC. Its translation is CASGFGQGREQYF.

The chain carries TRBV11-3 and TRBJ2-2; no definite D call. V was pared by 1 base and J by 3 bases, with 12 bases between. This CDR3 is 16 amino acids long. Germline V lookup: CDR1 SGHNT, CDR2 YENEEA. The CDR3 reads CASSLVVGRDTGELFF. The CDR3 coding sequence is TGTGCCAGCAGCTTAGTCGTGGGTCGGGACACCGGGGAGCTGTTTTTT.

This clone was found once. J is TRBJ1-4 and V is TRBV29-1; D is uncertain. Trimming took 7 bases from V and 6 from J, leaving 15 bases between them. The germline V gene encodes CDR1 SQVTM and CDR2 ANQGSEA. The CDR3 extends over 13 amino acids. CDR3 residues: CSAKGGGYEKLFF. The DNA for the CDR3 is TGCAGCGCTAAGGGCGGTGGTTATGAAAAACTGTTTTTT.

This chain connects TRBV3-1 (or the pseudogene TRBV3-2) to TRBJ2-5; D is undetermined. Trimming left V 5 bases short and J 4 bases short, with 11 bases between. Germline-derived CDR1 and CDR2 are LGHDT and YNNKEL (reference sequence). The CDR3 contains 13 residues. The CDR3 DNA follows: TGTGCCAGCAGCGGGGTCCGGTCAGAGACCCAGTACTTC. Residues: CASSGVRSETQYF.

This rearrangement joins TRBV10-3 to TRBJ1-2; D perhaps matches TRBD1 (6 bases). The CDR3 has 14 amino acids. Trimming removed 2 bases at V and 3 bases at J, with 10 bases between. CDR1 is ENHRY, CDR2 SYGVKD, per germline. The CDR3 loop is CAISEAAGDYGYTF. The CDR3 bases are TGTGCCATCAGTGAGGCGGCAGGGGACTATGGCTACACCTTC.

This clone was counted a single time. CDR3: CASSETEGWSEREQFF. The CDR3 DNA is TGTGCCAGCAGTGAAACCGAGGGATGGAGTGAAAGAGAGCAGTTCTTC. The V call is TRBV6-1, the J call TRBJ2-1, with D tentatively TRBD2 (5 bases). V was pared by 2 bases and J by 10 bases, with 21 bases between. The CDR3 consists of 16 residues. Germline V gene sequence: CDR1 MNHNS, CDR2 SASEGT.

This clone has only a few counts. CDR3 loop: CASSSPPGLRNQPQHF. The CDR3 region has the DNA TGTGCCAGTAGTTCACCCCCGGGACTCCGAAATCAGCCCCAGCATTTT. V is TRBV19 and J is TRBJ1-5; weak D call: TRBD1 (5 bases). The CDR3 has 16 amino acids. Germline CDR1 and CDR2: LNHDA and SQIVND (reference sequence). V lost 5 bases and J 4 bases, leaving 18 bases between the germline ends.

This chain links TRBV7-9 with TRBJ2-5; no firm D call. CDR3 length equals 13 residues. The germline V gene has CDR1 SEHNR and CDR2 FQNEAQ (reference sequence). V was cut by 2 bases and J by 5 bases, with 9 bases left in between. This chain's CDR3 is CASSLLAGETQYF. CDR3 coding DNA: TGTGCCAGCAGCTTATTGGCCGGGGAGACCCAGTACTTC.

V and J are TRBV7-2 and TRBJ2-3; D is unclear. Germline V gives CDR1 SGHTA, CDR2 FQGNSA. V lost 5 bases, J lost 3 bases, and 18 bases lay in between. This CDR3 spans 16 amino acids. CDR3: CASSPLGRRMTDTQYF. The CDR3 bases are TGTGCCAGCAGCCCCCTAGGGCGGCGGATGACAGATACGCAGTATTTT.

The chain carries TRBV11-2 and TRBJ2-2; D call uncertain. V was shortened by 1 base and J by 7 bases, with 10 bases between the two germline ends. Looked up from germline, CDR1 is SGHAT and CDR2 is FQNNGV. The CDR3 spans 14 residues. CDR3 bases: TGTGCCAGCAGCTTAGTGGGGATGGGCGGGGAGCTGTTTTTT. Translating gives CASSLVGMGGELFF.

V and J are TRBV2 and TRBJ1-5; 7 bases align to TRBD1. The CDR3 totals 14 residues. Germline CDR1 is SNHLY and CDR2 is FYNNEI. J lost 5 bases, V lost 8 bases, and 9 bases had no gene match. The CDR3 loop is CASGGTVPYQPQHF. As DNA, the CDR3 is TGTGCCAGCGGGGGGACAGTCCCTTATCAGCCCCAGCATTTT.

The V gene is TRBV2, the J gene TRBJ1-5; D gene ambiguous. Trimming left V 4 bases short and J 7 bases short, with 17 bases between. This CDR3 contains 15 residues. The germline V gene encodes CDR1 SNHLY and CDR2 FYNNEI. This CDR3 is CASSGAVTTGQPQHF. Here the CDR3 DNA reads TGTGCCAGCAGTGGGGCAGTAACAACTGGACAGCCCCAGCATTTT. Full variable domain (missing parts from reference TRBV2 and TRBJ1-5): EPEVTQTPSHQVTQMGQEVILRCVPISNHLYFYWYRQILGQKVEFLVSFYNNEISEKSEIFDDQFSVERPDGSNFTLKIRSTKLEDSAMYFCASSGAVTTGQPQHFGDGTRLSIL.

The rearrangement joins TRBV10-2 to TRBJ2-1; 9 nucleotides match TRBD2. The V and J ends lost 7 bases and 9 bases, in that order; junction bases with no gene match: 13. Germline loops: CDR1 WSHSY, CDR2 SAAADI. CDR3 size: 15 residues. DNA of the CDR3: TGCGCCAGCACGGAGCGGGGGGTTGTGGTGGGTGAGCAGTTCTTC. As protein: CASTERGVVVGEQFF.

This chain joins TRBV7-2 and TRBJ1-1; 10 bases map to TRBD1. Germline CDR1 reads SGHTA; CDR2 reads FQGNSA. The V gene end was trimmed by 6 bases and the J gene end by 5 bases; junction bases not matched to a gene: 6. The CDR3 covers 14 residues. CDR3 region: CASRDRTGGTEAFF. CDR3 in DNA: TGTGCCAGCAGAGACCGGACAGGGGGGACTGAAGCTTTCTTT.

About this clone itself: In the same sample, other DNA sequences code for this CDR3. The chain employs TRBV5-1 and TRBJ2-1; 9 nucleotides line up with TRBD1. The CDR3 sequence is 15 residues long. The germline V gene has CDR1 SGHRS and CDR2 YFSETQ. Trimming took 4 bases from V and 6 from J; bases not matched to a gene: 8. CDR3 region: CASSPTRDRANEQFF. The CDR3 nucleotides read TGCGCCAGCAGCCCCACCCGGGACAGGGCCAATGAGCAGTTCTTC.

The chain joins TRBV7-2 to TRBJ2-1, with D tentatively TRBD2 (6 bases). Germline CDR1 SGHTA, CDR2 FQGNSA. This CDR3 contains 17 residues. Trimming stripped 5 bases from V and 4 bases from J, with 21 bases between. The CDR3 DNA follows: TGTGCCAGCAGCGGGGACCTCAAGAGGGCGGGGTACAATGAGCAGTTCTTC. Translating gives CASSGDLKRAGYNEQFF.

This clone was counted between two and nine times. The chain joins TRBV27 to TRBJ2-7, with D maybe TRBD2 (6 bases). In germline, CDR1 is MNHEY, CDR2 SMNVEV (reference sequence). The CDR3 has 13 amino acids. Trimming pared 3 bases from V and 6 bases from J, leaving 12 bases between. CDR3: CASSFPGASEQYF. Here the CDR3 DNA reads TGTGCCAGCAGTTTCCCGGGAGCCAGCGAGCAGTACTTC.